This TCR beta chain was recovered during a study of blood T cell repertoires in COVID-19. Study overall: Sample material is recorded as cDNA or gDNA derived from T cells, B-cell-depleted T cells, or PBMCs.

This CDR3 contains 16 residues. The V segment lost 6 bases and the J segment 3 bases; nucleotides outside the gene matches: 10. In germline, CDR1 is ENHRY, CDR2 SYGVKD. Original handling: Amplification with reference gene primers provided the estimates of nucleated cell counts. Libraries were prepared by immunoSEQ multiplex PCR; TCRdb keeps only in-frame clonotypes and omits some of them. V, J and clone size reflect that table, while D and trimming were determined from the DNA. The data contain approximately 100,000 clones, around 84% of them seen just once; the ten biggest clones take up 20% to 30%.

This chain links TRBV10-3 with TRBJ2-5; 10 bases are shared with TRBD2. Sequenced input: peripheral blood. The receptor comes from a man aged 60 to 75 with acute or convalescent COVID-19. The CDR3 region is CAISAGLAPREETQYF. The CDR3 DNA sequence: TGTGCCATCAGCGCGGGACTAGCGCCCAGGGAAGAGACCCAGTACTTC.